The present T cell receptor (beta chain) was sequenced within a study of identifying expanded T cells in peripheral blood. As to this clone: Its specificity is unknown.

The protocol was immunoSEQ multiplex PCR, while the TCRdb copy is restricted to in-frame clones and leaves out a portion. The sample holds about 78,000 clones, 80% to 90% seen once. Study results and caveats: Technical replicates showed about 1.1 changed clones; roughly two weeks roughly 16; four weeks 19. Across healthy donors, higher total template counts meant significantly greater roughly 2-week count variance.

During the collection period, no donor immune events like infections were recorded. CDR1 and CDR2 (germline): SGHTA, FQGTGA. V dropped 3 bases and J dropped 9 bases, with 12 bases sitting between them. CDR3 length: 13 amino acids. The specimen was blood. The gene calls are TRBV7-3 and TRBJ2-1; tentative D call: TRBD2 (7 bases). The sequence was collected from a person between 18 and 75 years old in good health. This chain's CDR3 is CASSFNREGEQFF. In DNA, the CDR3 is TGTGCCAGCAGCTTTAACAGGGAGGGTGAGCAGTTCTTC.